Listed below are T cell receptor beta chains from one sample, sequenced in a study of T cell changes during pregnancy in multiple sclerosis. TCRdb's table, derived via immunoSEQ multiplex PCR, lists solely in-frame clones and lacks some. The table records over 55,000 clones, 80% to 90% of them present only once. The sequencing used peripheral blood, collected in the first trimester of pregnancy. These receptors were obtained from a female donor with multiple sclerosis, enrolled in a pregnancy study. Both conserved end residues are part of each CDR3. Fields, in order: V gene, D gene, clone size, J gene, CDR3 DNA, CDR3 protein. A D gene is named only where the DNA matches it firmly. Some rows have no size entry. The others give once, few or many, or a class for an expanded clone.

>TRBV7-2|-|-|TRBJ1-1
TGTGCCAGCAGCCCTCAATGGGGGGGATTGGGCACTGAAGCTTTCTTT
CASSPQWGGLGTEAFF
>TRBV15|TRBD1|-|TRBJ2-6
TGTGCCACCAGCAAAGCCGGGACAGTATTCTCTGGGGCCAACGTCCTGACTTTC
CATSKAGTVFSGANVLTF
>TRBV6-5|TRBD2|-|TRBJ2-3
TGTGCCAGCAGTTACGAAGCGGGGGGGCCCCCAGATACGCAGTATTTT
CASSYEAGGPPDTQYF
>TRBV6-4|TRBD2|-|TRBJ2-3
TGTGCCAGCAGTGACTCAAGAACTAGCGGAGATACGCAGTATTTT
CASSDSRTSGDTQYF
>TRBV10-3|-|-|TRBJ1-2
TGTGCCATCAGTGAGTTAAGCCCTTGGAACTATGGCTACACCTTC
CAISELSPWNYGYTF
>TRBV18|TRBD2|-|TRBJ2-5
TGTGCCAGCTCACCACCGGCTAGCGGGGAAGGAGAGACCCAGTACTTC
CASSPPASGEGETQYF
>TRBV27|TRBD1|-|TRBJ2-7
TGTGCCAGCAGTATTACAGGGGGCAGTTACGAGCAGTACTTC
CASSITGGSYEQYF
>TRBV9|TRBD2|-|TRBJ2-3
TGTGCCAGCAGCGACTATCGGGGGGTGCGCACAGATACGCAGTATTTT
CASSDYRGVRTDTQYF
>TRBV9|TRBD2|-|TRBJ2-7
TGTGCCAGCAGCGTAGGGTTAGCGGGAGGGGGAAAGCACTACGAGCAGTACTTC
CASSVGLAGGGKHYEQYF
>TRBV7-2|TRBD1|-|TRBJ2-1
TGTGCCAGCAGCTTACTAGGACAGGGAGGCCAGCAGTTCTTC
CASSLLGQGGQQFF
>TRBV5-1|TRBD1|-|TRBJ2-1
TGCGCCAGCAGCGAAGGGACAGCTGCTGAGCAGTTCTTC
CASSEGTAAEQFF
>TRBV10-2|-|few|TRBJ1-1
TGCGCCACATGGGGAGGGTCTACTGAAGCTTTCTTT
CATWGGSTEAFF
>TRBV4-3|TRBD1|-|TRBJ2-3
TGCGCCAGCAGCCAAGGAACAGGGGTAACAGATACGCAGTATTTT
CASSQGTGVTDTQYF
>TRBV7-9|-|-|TRBJ2-2
TGTGCCAGCAGCTTTACAGTACTCACCGGGGAGCTGTTTTTT
CASSFTVLTGELFF
>TRBV25-1|-|-|TRBJ1-1
TGTGCCAGCAGTGGACCCCAGGGGCCGAACACTGAAGCTTTCTTT
CASSGPQGPNTEAFF
>TRBV6-1|TRBD2|once|TRBJ2-1
TGTGCCGCCGAGCGGGAGGGTAGAGGCAATGAGCAGTTCTTC
CAAEREGRGNEQFF
>TRBV4-1|-|-|TRBJ2-6
TGCGCCAGCAGCCCCGAGGGCGCCTCCTCTGGGGCCAACGTCCTGACTTTC
CASSPEGASSGANVLTF
>TRBV27|-|-|TRBJ1-1
TGTGCCAGCAGTTTACGCGGTGAAGCTTTCTTT
CASSLRGEAFF
>TRBV5-8|TRBD2|-|TRBJ2-3
TGTGCCAGCAGCTTCCCTAGCGGGGTCTACACAGATACGCAGTATTTT
CASSFPSGVYTDTQYF
>TRBV7-2|-|once|TRBJ1-2
TGTGCCAGCAGCTTAGTGGCAGGGAAGGCTAACTATGGCTACACCTTC
CASSLVAGKANYGYTF
>TRBV2|TRBD1|-|TRBJ1-5
TGTGCCAGCACTGGATTTCCGACAGGGGGCCAGCCCCAGCATTTT
CASTGFPTGGQPQHF
>TRBV2|TRBD2|-|TRBJ2-3
TGTGCCAGCAGTGACCCCGTGGAGGAGACTAGCCTACCCGCAGATACGCAGTATTTT
CASSDPVEETSLPADTQYF